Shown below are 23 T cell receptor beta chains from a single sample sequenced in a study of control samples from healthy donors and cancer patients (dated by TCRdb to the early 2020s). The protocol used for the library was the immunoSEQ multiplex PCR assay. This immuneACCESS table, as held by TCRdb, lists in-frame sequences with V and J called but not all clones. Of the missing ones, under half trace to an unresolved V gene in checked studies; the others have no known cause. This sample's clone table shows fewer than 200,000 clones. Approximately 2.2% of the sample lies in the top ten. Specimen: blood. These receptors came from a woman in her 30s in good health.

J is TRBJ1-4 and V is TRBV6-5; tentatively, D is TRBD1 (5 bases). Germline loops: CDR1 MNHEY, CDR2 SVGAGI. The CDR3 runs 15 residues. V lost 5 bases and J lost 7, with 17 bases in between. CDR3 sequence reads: CASSNAAGGGEKLFF. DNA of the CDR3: TGTGCCAGCAGTAACGCAGCCGGGGGGGGTGAAAAACTGTTTTTT.

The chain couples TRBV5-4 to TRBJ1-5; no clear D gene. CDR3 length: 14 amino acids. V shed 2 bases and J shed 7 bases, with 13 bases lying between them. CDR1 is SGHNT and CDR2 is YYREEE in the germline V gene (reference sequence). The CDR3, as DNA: TGTGCCAGCAGCTTCGGGCAGGCAGGACAGCCCCAGCATTTT. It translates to CASSFGQAGQPQHF.

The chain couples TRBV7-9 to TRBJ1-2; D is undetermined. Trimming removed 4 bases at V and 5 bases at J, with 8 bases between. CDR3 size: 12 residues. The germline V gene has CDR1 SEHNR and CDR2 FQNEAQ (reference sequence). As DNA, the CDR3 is TGTGCCAGCAGCTCCGATCCGTATGGCTACACCTTC. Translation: CASSSDPYGYTF.

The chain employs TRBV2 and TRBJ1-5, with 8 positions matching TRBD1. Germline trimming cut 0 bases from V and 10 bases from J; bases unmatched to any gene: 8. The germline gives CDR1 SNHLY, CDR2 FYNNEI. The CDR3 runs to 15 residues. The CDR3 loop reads CASSEARDRSVPQHF. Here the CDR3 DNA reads TGTGCCAGCAGTGAAGCGAGGGACAGGTCTGTCCCCCAGCATTTT.

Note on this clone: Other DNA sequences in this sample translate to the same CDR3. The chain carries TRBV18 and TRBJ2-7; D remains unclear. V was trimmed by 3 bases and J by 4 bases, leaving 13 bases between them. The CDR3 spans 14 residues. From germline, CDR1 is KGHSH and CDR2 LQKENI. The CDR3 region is CASSPGAFSYEQYF. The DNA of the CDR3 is TGTGCCAGCTCACCCGGAGCATTTTCTTACGAGCAGTACTTC.

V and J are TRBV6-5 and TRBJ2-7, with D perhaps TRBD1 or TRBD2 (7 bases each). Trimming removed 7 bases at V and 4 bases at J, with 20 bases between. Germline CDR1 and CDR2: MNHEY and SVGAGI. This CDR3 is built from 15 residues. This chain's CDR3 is CASTPGGEFQYEQYF. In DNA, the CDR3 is TGTGCCAGCACTCCAGGGGGGGAGTTCCAATACGAGCAGTACTTC.

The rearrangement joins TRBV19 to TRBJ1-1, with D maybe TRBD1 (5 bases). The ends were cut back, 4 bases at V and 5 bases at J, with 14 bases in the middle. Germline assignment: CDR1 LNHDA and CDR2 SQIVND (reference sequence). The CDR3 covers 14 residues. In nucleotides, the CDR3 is TGTGCCAGTAGTACCTGGACACGAACAACTGAAGCTTTCTTT. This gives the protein CASSTWTRTTEAFF.

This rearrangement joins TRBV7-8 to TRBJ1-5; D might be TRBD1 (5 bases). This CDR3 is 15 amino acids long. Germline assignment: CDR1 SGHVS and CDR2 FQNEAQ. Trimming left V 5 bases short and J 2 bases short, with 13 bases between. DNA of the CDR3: TGTGCCAGCAGCGGACCCGGGACGGGCAATCAGCCCCAGCATTTT. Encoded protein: CASSGPGTGNQPQHF.

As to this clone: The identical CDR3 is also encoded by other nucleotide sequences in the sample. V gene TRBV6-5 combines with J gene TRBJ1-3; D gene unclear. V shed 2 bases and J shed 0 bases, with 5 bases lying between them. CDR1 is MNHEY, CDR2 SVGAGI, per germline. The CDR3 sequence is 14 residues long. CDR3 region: CASSYSSSGNTIYF. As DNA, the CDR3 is TGTGCCAGCAGTTACAGTAGCTCTGGAAACACCATATATTTT.

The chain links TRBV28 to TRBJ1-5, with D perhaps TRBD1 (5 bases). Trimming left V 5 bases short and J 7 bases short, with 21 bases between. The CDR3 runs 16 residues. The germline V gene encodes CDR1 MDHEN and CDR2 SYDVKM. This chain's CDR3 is CASSTSGRGAGQPQHF. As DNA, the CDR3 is TGTGCCAGCAGTACTTCAGGACGGGGCGCCGGCCAGCCCCAGCATTTT. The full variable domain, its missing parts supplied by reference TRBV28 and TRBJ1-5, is DVKVTQSSRYLVKRTGEKVFLECVQDMDHENMFWYRQDPGLGLRLIYFSYDVKMKEKGDIPEGYSVSREKKERFSLILESASTNQTSMYLCASSTSGRGAGQPQHFGDGTRLSIL.

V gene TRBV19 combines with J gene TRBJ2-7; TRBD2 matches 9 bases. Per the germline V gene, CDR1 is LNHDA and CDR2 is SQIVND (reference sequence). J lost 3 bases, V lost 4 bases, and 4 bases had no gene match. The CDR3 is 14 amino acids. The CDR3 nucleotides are TGTGCCAGTAGTAGTTTACTAGCGGGCTACGAGCAGTACTTC. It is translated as CASSSLLAGYEQYF.

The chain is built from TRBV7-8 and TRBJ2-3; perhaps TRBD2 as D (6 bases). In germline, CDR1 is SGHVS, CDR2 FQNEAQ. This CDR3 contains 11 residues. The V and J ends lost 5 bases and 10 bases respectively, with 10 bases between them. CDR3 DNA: TGTGCCAGCAGCCAAGCGGGCCCGCAGTATTTT. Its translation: CASSQAGPQYF.

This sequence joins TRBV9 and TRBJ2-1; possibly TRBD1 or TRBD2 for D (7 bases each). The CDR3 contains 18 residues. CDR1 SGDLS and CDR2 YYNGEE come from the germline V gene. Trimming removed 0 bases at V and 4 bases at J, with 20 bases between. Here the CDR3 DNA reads TGTGCCAGCAGCGTAGAGAGGGGAGGGGACAGCCTATACAATGAGCAGTTCTTC. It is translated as CASSVERGGDSLYNEQFF. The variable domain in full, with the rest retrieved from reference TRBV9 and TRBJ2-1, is DSGVTQTPKHLITATGQRVTLRCSPRSGDLSVYWYQQSLDQGLQFLIQYYNGEERAKGNILERFSAQQFPDLHSELNLSSLELGDSALYFCASSVERGGDSLYNEQFFGPGTRLTVL.

CDR3 DNA: TGTGCCAGCAGCAAAGCTCGTATAGGGGAAAGCTCCTATAATTCACCCCTCCACTTT. Protein: CASSKARIGESSYNSPLHF. The chain is built from TRBV21-1 and TRBJ1-6; the table's D call, TRBD1, has no DNA check behind it. TRBV21-1 constitutes a pseudogene. The CDR3 is made up of 19 amino acids.

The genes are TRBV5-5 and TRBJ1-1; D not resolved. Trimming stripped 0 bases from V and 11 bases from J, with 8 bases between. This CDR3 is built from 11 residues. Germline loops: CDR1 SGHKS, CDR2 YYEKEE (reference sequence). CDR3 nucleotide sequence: TGTGCCAGCAGCTTGGACCTGGCGGCTTTCTTT. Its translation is CASSLDLAAFF.

The CDR3 sequence is CASSLGDIQYF. In nucleotides, the CDR3 is TGTGCCAGTAGCCTAGGCGACATTCAGTACTTC. The rearrangement uses TRBV19 and TRBJ2-4; no clear D. This CDR3 is 11 amino acids long. The V end was cut by 6 bases, the J end by 8 bases, with 8 bases between. Germline V lookup: CDR1 LNHDA, CDR2 SQIVND (reference sequence).

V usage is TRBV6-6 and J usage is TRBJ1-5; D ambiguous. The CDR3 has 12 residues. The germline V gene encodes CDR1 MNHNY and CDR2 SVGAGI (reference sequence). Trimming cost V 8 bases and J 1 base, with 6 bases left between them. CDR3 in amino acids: CASAVSNQPQHF. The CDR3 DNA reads TGTGCCAGCGCCGTGAGCAATCAGCCCCAGCATTTT.

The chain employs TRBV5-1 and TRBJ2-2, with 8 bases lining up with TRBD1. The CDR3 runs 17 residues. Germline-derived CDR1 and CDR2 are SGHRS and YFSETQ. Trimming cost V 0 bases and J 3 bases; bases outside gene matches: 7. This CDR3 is CASSLEGQGADTGELFF. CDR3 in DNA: TGCGCCAGCAGCTTGGAAGGGCAGGGGGCGGACACCGGGGAGCTGTTTTTT. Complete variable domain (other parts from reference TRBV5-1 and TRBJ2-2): KAGVTQTPRYLIKTRGQQVTLSCSPISGHRSVSWYQQTPGQGLQFLFEYFSETQRNKGNFPGRFSGRQFSNSRSEMNVSTLELGDSALYLCASSLEGQGADTGELFFGEGSRLTVL.

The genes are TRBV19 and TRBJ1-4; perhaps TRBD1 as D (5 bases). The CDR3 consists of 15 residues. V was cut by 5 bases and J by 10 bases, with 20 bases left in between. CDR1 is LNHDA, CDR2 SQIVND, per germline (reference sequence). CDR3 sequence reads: CASSPARDEARKLFF. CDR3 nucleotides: TGTGCCAGTAGTCCCGCCAGGGATGAGGCCCGAAAACTGTTTTTT.

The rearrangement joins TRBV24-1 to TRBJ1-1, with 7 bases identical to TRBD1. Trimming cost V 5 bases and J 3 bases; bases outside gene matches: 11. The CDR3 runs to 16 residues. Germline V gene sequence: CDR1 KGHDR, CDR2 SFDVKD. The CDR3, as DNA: TGTGCCACCAGTGGTGGCACAGGGGATAGGGACACTGAAGCTTTCTTT. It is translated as CATSGGTGDRDTEAFF.

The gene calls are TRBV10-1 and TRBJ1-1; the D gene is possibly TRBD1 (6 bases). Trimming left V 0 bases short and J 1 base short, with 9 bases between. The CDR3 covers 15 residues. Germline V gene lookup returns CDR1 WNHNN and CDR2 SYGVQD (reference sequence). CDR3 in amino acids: CASSESTTGNTEAFF. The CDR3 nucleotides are TGCGCCAGCAGTGAGTCCACGACAGGGAACACTGAAGCTTTCTTT.

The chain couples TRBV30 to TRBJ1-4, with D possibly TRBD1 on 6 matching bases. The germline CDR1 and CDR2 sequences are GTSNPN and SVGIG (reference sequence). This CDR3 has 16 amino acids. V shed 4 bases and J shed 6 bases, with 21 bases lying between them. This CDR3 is CAWTAGRGRSYEKLFF. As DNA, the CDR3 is TGTGCCTGGACTGCCGGCAGGGGCCGATCATATGAAAAACTGTTTTTT.

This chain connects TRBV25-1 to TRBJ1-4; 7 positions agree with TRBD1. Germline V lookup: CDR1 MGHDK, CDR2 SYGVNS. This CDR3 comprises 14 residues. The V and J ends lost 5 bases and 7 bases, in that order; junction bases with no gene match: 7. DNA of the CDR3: TGTGCCAGCAGTTTCACAGGGGAAATTGAAAAACTGTTTTTT. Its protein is CASSFTGEIEKLFF.